The 26 T cell receptor beta chains in this list originate from one sample, sequenced in a study of metastatic and nonmetastatic thyroid tumors (dated by TCRdb to 2019 to 2021). Before undergoing thyroid surgery, none of the patients had been given any kind of treatment. Preparation of the library involved PCR. TCRdb lists the instrument as Illumina HiSeq 4000. The raw public data were reprocessed by TCRdb itself: fastp quality trimming at Q25, MiXCR clonotype calling, in-frame beta chains only. The sample includes tens of thousands of clones, with approximately 30% observed a single time. In total, the top ten clones hold roughly 11% of the sample. Source material: blood. The receptors derive from a male donor with papillary thyroid cancer or a benign thyroid nodule (not recorded which). Some clones in this sample may be carry-over from other donors' samples.

The rearrangement links TRBV19 to TRBJ1-2; D gene uncertain. There are 14 residues in the CDR3. The germline gives CDR1 LNHDA, CDR2 SQIVND (reference sequence). Trimming took off 3 bases at V and 0 bases at J, with 8 bases between the two ends. The CDR3 spells CASSILGTNYGYTF. The DNA for the CDR3 is TGTGCCAGTAGTATTTTGGGCACTAACTATGGCTACACCTTC.

This clone was seen a handful of times. The chain combines TRBV6-1 with TRBJ2-1; possible D gene TRBD2, 5 bases. Germline V lookup: CDR1 MNHNS, CDR2 SASEGT. This CDR3 is built from 14 residues. Trimming took off 8 bases at V and 4 bases at J, with 15 bases between the two ends. The CDR3 region has the DNA TGTGCCAGCGGTCGAGGGCCAGGATACAATGAGCAGTTCTTC. Translation: CASGRGPGYNEQFF.

About this clone: A much larger clone is a single base away; this may be a read error. The sample has other DNA sequences that encode this CDR3 too. The chain combines TRBV9 with TRBJ2-3; no definite D call. This CDR3 is 15 amino acids long. Looked up from germline, CDR1 is SGDLS and CDR2 is YYNGEE. CDR3 sequence reads: CASSPSGGYTDTQYF. The CDR3 DNA reads as TGTGCCAGCAGCCCCTCGGGCGGCTATACAGATACACAGTATTTC. The full variable domain, completed using reference TRBV9 and TRBJ2-3, is DSGVTQTPKHLITATGQRVTLRCSPRSGDLSVYWYQQSLDQGLQFLIQYYNGEERAKGNILERFSAQQFPDLHSELNLSSLELGDSALYFCASSPSGGYTDTQYFGPGTRLTVL.

In this sample, this clone turned up many times. The rearrangement joins TRBV10-3 to TRBJ1-1; D ambiguous. CDR3 length: 13 amino acids. Germline-derived CDR1 and CDR2 are ENHRY and SYGVKD. V lost 0 bases to trimming and J lost 0 bases, with 2 bases between them. In DNA, the CDR3 is TGTGCCATCAGTGAGTCTTTGAACACTGAAGCTTTCTTT. This gives the protein CAISESLNTEAFF.

The chain joins TRBV5-8 to TRBJ2-4; D gene ambiguous. The CDR3 contains 16 residues. V gave up 5 bases and J gave up 1 base, with 16 bases separating them. Per germline, CDR1 SGHTS and CDR2 YDEGEE. The CDR3 nucleotides read TGTGCCAGCAGTCTGGACCCGGTCTTTGCCAAAAACATTCAGTACTTC. Its protein product is CASSLDPVFAKNIQYF.

This chain uses TRBV12-3 or TRBV12-4 with TRBJ2-2; D is ambiguous. The length of the CDR3 is 12 residues. The germline V and J ends were trimmed by 6 bases and 5 bases, with 7 bases remaining between them. CDR3 amino acids: CASSPQTGELFF. CDR3 DNA: TGTGCCAGCAGCCCACAGACCGGGGAGCTGTTTTTT.

The rearrangement joins TRBV6-1 to TRBJ1-2; D unclear. The CDR3 loop spans 13 amino acids. Between the trimmed V and J ends, which lost 2 bases and 8 bases, there was a span of 12 bases. Germline loops: CDR1 MNHNS, CDR2 SASEGT. For the CDR3, the DNA is TGTGCCAGCAGTGAAAACGCGCTTTGGGGCTACACCTTC. This codes for CASSENALWGYTF.

This clone counts as medium-sized. V is TRBV28 and J is TRBJ2-1, with D possibly matching TRBD1 (6 bases). V was trimmed by 5 bases and J by 6 bases, leaving 20 bases between them. Germline-derived CDR1 and CDR2 are MDHEN and SYDVKM. The CDR3 consists of 16 residues. The chain's CDR3 is CASSEPTGKSGNEQFF. In DNA form, the CDR3 reads TGTGCCAGCAGTGAACCTACAGGGAAGAGTGGCAATGAGCAGTTCTTC.

The V call is TRBV20-1, the J call TRBJ2-7; 12 nucleotides line up with TRBD2. The CDR3 spans 16 residues. J was trimmed by 3 bases and V by 0 bases; bases with no gene match: 6. Germline loops: CDR1 DFQATT, CDR2 SNEGSKA (reference sequence). In DNA, the CDR3 is TGCAGTGCTAGAGATGAAGGGACTAGCGGGTTCTACGAGCAGTACTTC. Its protein product is CSARDEGTSGFYEQYF.

This clone was observed a few times. The chain couples TRBV28 to TRBJ2-7, with D uncertain. This CDR3 contains 13 residues. Between the trimmed V and J ends, which lost 3 bases and 4 bases, there was a span of 10 bases. The germline CDR1 and CDR2 sequences are MDHEN and SYDVKM. The CDR3 coding sequence is TGTGCCAGCAGTTTGGGTAGAACGTACGAGCAGTACTTC. It is translated as CASSLGRTYEQYF.

V and J are TRBV28 and TRBJ2-5, with 8 nucleotides matching TRBD2. CDR3 length equals 13 residues. After removal of 1 base from V and 7 bases from J, the junction contained 2 bases not matched to a gene. The germline V gene encodes CDR1 MDHEN and CDR2 SYDVKM. The CDR3 protein is CASSLFGGGTQYF. In DNA, the CDR3 is TGTGCCAGCAGTTTATTCGGGGGGGGGACCCAGTACTTC.

This clone has ten or more counts. The chain employs TRBV6-4 and TRBJ2-3; D gene uncertain. Germline-derived CDR1 and CDR2 are MRHNA and SNTAGT. V shed 5 bases and J shed 0 bases, with 6 bases lying between them. The CDR3 totals 13 residues. The CDR3 DNA reads TGTGCCAGCAGTAGAAGTAGCACAGATACGCAGTATTTT. It encodes CASSRSSTDTQYF.

The gene calls are TRBV5-1 and TRBJ1-2; 7 nucleotides agree with TRBD1. This CDR3 contains 15 residues. Germline V gene data show CDR1 as SGHRS and CDR2 as YFSETQ. The J segment lost 8 bases and the V segment lost 0 bases, leaving 10 bases of the junction unmatched. The CDR3 protein is CASSLVTGAVVGYTF. CDR3 nucleotides: TGCGCCAGCAGCTTGGTTACAGGGGCCGTGGTAGGCTACACCTTC. Looking up the rest from reference TRBV5-1 and TRBJ1-2 gives the full variable domain: KAGVTQTPRYLIKTRGQQVTLSCSPISGHRSVSWYQQTPGQGLQFLFEYFSETQRNKGNFPGRFSGRQFSNSRSEMNVSTLELGDSALYLCASSLVTGAVVGYTFGSGTRLTVV.

The rearrangement uses TRBV5-1 and TRBJ1-3, with D tentatively TRBD1 (6 bases). Germline values: CDR1 SGHRS, CDR2 YFSETQ. The CDR3 extends over 16 amino acids. Trimming left V 1 base short and J 0 bases short, with 11 bases between. The CDR3 reads CASSLWDTISGNTIYF. For the CDR3, the DNA is TGCGCCAGCAGCTTGTGGGACACCATCTCTGGAAACACCATATATTTT.

The J gene is TRBJ1-6, the V gene TRBV30; D gene unclear. V was shortened by 0 bases and J by 7 bases, with 10 bases between the two germline ends. The germline gives CDR1 GTSNPN, CDR2 SVGIG (reference sequence). CDR3 length: 14 amino acids. In nucleotides, the CDR3 is TGTGCCTGGAGTGTAGTAGGAGGGAATTCACCCCTCCACTTT. It yields the protein CAWSVVGGNSPLHF.

This clone was seen more than once but under ten times. V is TRBV6-1 and J is TRBJ1-5; D gene ambiguous. The V and J ends lost 5 bases and 0 bases respectively, with 11 bases between them. The CDR3 totals 15 residues. From germline, CDR1 is MNHNS and CDR2 SASEGT. The CDR3 loop reads CASSLNTDSNQPQHF. Written as DNA, the CDR3 is TGTGCCAGCAGTCTAAACACAGATAGCAATCAGCCCCAGCATTTT.

This chain connects TRBV15 to TRBJ2-5; 12 bases align to TRBD2. Germline CDR1 reads LNHNV; CDR2 reads YYDKDF (reference sequence). V trimming: 5 bases; J trimming: 5 bases; junction bases outside the gene matches: 6. The CDR3 has 15 amino acids. CDR3 DNA: TGTGCCACCAGCCCGACTAGCGGGGGCCCCGAGACCCAGTACTTC. This sequence encodes CATSPTSGGPETQYF. Drawing the rest from reference TRBV15 and TRBJ2-5, the complete variable domain is DAMVIQNPRYQVTQFGKPVTLSCSQTLNHNVMYWYQQKSSQAPKLLFHYYDKDFNNEADTPDNFQSRRPNTSFCFLDIRSPGLGDTAMYLCATSPTSGGPETQYFGPGTRLLVL.

This clone was detected a few times. The chain links TRBV3-1 to TRBJ2-5; TRBD2 matches 9 bases. The CDR3 runs 15 residues. CDR1 and CDR2 (germline): LGHDT, YNNKEL (reference sequence). V shed 1 base, J shed 4 bases, and the junction held 4 bases outside the gene matches. The CDR3 region is CASSQGLAGVETQYF. The CDR3 DNA reads TGTGCCAGCAGCCAAGGGTTAGCGGGAGTAGAGACCCAGTACTTC.

This clone was observed many times. This chain links TRBV10-2 with TRBJ1-5, with D hard to call. This CDR3 has 15 residues. The V gene's germline CDR1 is WSHSY and CDR2 SAAADI. V was cut by 0 bases and J by 5 bases, with 11 bases left in between. CDR3 residues: CASSESKYADQPQHF. The CDR3 coding sequence is TGCGCCAGCAGTGAGTCAAAGTACGCTGATCAGCCCCAGCATTTT.

This clone showed up just a few times. Other DNA variants within this sample encode the same CDR3. This chain joins TRBV20-1 and TRBJ1-6; 7 bases align to TRBD1. Trimming cost V 5 bases and J 6 bases; bases outside gene matches: 7. In germline, CDR1 is DFQATT, CDR2 SNEGSKA (reference sequence). The CDR3 has 14 residues. As DNA, the CDR3 is TGCAGTGCTTCCCGACAGGGAAGTAATTCACCCCTCCACTTT. This codes for CSASRQGSNSPLHF.

At least ten counts were recorded for this clone. V usage is TRBV19 and J usage is TRBJ1-5; D remains unclear. This CDR3 has 14 amino acids. In germline, CDR1 is LNHDA, CDR2 SQIVND (reference sequence). Trimming cost V 10 bases and J 5 bases, with 18 bases left between them. The CDR3 coding sequence is TGTGCCACTACGCTTTTCGCGACCGATCAGCCCCAGCATTTT. The encoded protein is CATTLFATDQPQHF. The full variable domain, in which reference TRBV19 and TRBJ1-5 provide the parts outside the CDR3, is DGGITQSPKYLFRKEGQNVTLSCEQNLNHDAMYWYRQDPGQGLRLIYYSQIVNDFQKGDIAEGYSVSREKKESFPLTVTSAQKNPTAFYLCATTLFATDQPQHFGDGTRLSIL.

The gene calls are TRBV6-1 and TRBJ2-3; unclear D gene. The CDR3 is 11 residues long. V shed 7 bases and J shed 4 bases, with 6 bases lying between them. Germline CDR1 and CDR2: MNHNS and SASEGT. CDR3: CASTLADTQYF. For the CDR3, the DNA is TGTGCCAGCACATTAGCAGATACGCAGTATTTT.

This clone was observed a handful of times. The chain links TRBV5-1 to TRBJ2-2; D is uncertain. Deletions cut 1 base from V and 10 bases from J, with 8 bases between. CDR1 and CDR2 from the germline V gene are SGHRS and YFSETQ. CDR3 length: 12 amino acids. The CDR3 is CASSLIGVELFF. DNA for the CDR3: TGCGCCAGCAGCTTGATTGGTGTGGAGCTGTTTTTT.

Within the sample, this clone is medium-sized. The chain combines TRBV20-1 with TRBJ2-7, with 9 bases that match TRBD2. Unmatched junction bases numbered 6, after V lost 6 bases and J lost 0 bases. Per germline, CDR1 DFQATT and CDR2 SNEGSKA (reference sequence). This CDR3 has 14 residues. The CDR3 DNA reads as TGCAGTGCCGAAGCGGGAGGCAGCTCCTACGAGCAGTACTTC. It yields the protein CSAEAGGSSYEQYF.

This clone was observed at least ten times. The gene calls are TRBV27 and TRBJ2-1; 7 bases are shared with TRBD1. Germline V gene lookup returns CDR1 MNHEY and CDR2 SMNVEV (reference sequence). Trimming cost V 6 bases and J 9 bases; bases outside gene matches: 5. The CDR3 length is 12 residues. The chain's CDR3 is CASSQGVGEQFF. CDR3 bases: TGTGCCAGCAGCCAGGGGGTCGGTGAGCAGTTCTTC.

The J gene is TRBJ2-2, the V gene TRBV12-3 or TRBV12-4; maybe TRBD1 (5 bases). Trimming removed 5 bases at V and 5 bases at J, with 12 bases between. The CDR3 spans 14 residues. The CDR3 DNA reads TGTGCCAGCAGTCCCAGGGCCTGGACCGGGGAGCTGTTTTTT. This codes for CASSPRAWTGELFF.